The T cell receptor beta chain described here comes from a study of immune heterogeneity within non-small cell lung tumors. About the study: It was found that the tumors were a few squamous cell carcinomas, around 11 non-squamous carcinomas and 1 not otherwise specified.

CDR3 of TCR beta was amplified by multiplex PCR that used 32 V and 13 J primers. TCRdb reprocessed the multiplex PCR reads via MiXCR and lists one record per CDR3 protein. Here the sample spans 3,700 or so distinct CDR3 sequences, about 27% being singletons. By share of the sample, this clonotype is medium-sized (0.01 to 0.1%). The target antigen is unknown. Findings and limits, study-wide: A moderate but significant correlation was observed between local T-cell clonality and local tumor mutational burden (R 0.3 to 0.4). Tumor sites in a patient shared identical dominant CDR3 beta clonotypes and also carried site-unique high-frequency clones.

The authors used about 610 ng of bulk tumor genomic DNA per sample as template. Far-apart biopsies, several per primary tumor, were taken during surgery. Untreated, newly diagnosed non-small cell lung cancer patients underwent curative surgery. Donor patients had newly diagnosed non-small cell lung cancer and were having surgery with curative intent. The origin of this receptor is a man aged 55-75 years with non-small cell lung cancer. Sequencing was carried out using lung tumor tissue.

The CDR3 coding sequence is TGCGCCAGCAGCTTACGGGATGACAACACTGAAGCTTTCTTT. Protein sequence: CASSLRDDNTEAFF. The chain recombines TRBV5-1 with TRBJ1-1; D is undetermined. Germline-derived CDR1 and CDR2 are SGHRS and YFSETQ. The CDR3 is made up of 14 amino acids. V shed 2 bases and J shed 2 bases, with 10 bases lying between them. Looking up the rest from reference TRBV5-1 and TRBJ1-1 gives the full variable domain: KAGVTQTPRYLIKTRGQQVTLSCSPISGHRSVSWYQQTPGQGLQFLFEYFSETQRNKGNFPGRFSGRQFSNSRSEMNVSTLELGDSALYLCASSLRDDNTEAFFGQGTRLTVV.